The clone carrying this T cell receptor (beta chain) is labeled as medium-sized. This record belongs to a study of blood T cell repertoires in COVID-19. About the study: Acute and convalescent COVID-19 specimens originated in the United States, Italy and Spain. Sample material is recorded as cDNA or gDNA derived from T cells, B-cell-depleted T cells, or PBMCs.

The Seattle site enrolled patients during active infection and followed them longitudinally. Looked up from germline, CDR1 is SGDLS and CDR2 is YYNGEE. This CDR3 contains 14 residues. V was pared by 3 bases and J by 0 bases, with 3 bases of the junction left unmatched. Authors' methods: Reference gene primer amplification yielded estimated nucleated cell counts. The table came from immunoSEQ multiplex PCR; TCRdb's copy has only in-frame clones and leaves some out. V and J calls and clone size are copied from that table; D and trimming were computed from the DNA. The sample holds some 38,000 clones, less than 80% seen once.

Sequencing used peripheral blood. The sequence was obtained from a man aged 70 or older with COVID-19, enrolled during active disease. The chain has TRBV9 and TRBJ2-7; 7 nucleotides match TRBD1. The CDR3 reads CASSGRDSSYEQYF. The CDR3 DNA sequence: TGTGCCAGCAGCGGACGGGACAGCTCCTACGAGCAGTACTTC.